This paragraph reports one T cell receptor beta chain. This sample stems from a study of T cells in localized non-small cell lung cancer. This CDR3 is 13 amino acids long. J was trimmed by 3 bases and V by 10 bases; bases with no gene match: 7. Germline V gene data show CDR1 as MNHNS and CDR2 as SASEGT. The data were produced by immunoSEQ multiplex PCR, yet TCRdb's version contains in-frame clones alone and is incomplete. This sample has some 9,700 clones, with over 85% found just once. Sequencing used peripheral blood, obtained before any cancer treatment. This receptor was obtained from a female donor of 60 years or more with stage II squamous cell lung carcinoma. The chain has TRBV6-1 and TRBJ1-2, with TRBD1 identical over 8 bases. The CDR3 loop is CATRQGLDYGYTF. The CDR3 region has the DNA TGTGCCACGCGACAGGGGCTTGACTATGGCTACACCTTC.